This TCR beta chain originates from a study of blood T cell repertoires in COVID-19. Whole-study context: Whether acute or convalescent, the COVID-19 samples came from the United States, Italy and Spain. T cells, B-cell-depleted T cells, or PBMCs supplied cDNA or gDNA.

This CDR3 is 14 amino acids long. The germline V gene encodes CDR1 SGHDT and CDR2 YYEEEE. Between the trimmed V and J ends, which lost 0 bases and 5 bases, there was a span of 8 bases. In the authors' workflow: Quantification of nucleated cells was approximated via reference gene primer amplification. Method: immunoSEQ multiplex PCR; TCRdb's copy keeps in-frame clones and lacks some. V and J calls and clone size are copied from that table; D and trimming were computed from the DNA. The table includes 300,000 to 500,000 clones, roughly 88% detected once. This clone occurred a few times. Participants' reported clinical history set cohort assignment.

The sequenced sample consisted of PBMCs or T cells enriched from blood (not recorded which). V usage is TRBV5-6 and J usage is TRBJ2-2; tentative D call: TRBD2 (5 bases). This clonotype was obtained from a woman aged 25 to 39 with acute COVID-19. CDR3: CASSLGRGTGELFF. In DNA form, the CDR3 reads TGTGCCAGCAGCTTGGGCCGGGGAACCGGGGAGCTGTTTTTT.